This T cell receptor (beta chain) is drawn from a study of blood T cells in healthy people across ages. Sample-barcoded 5' priming and a J-beta primer mix drove a second PCR of roughly 7 to 11 cycles. Each CDR3 protein gets one entry after TCRdb re-called the 5' RACE reads with MiXCR. The sample holds more than 800,000 distinct CDR3 sequences, around 26% seen once. Trimming removed 6 bases from V and 4 bases from J, with 13 bases in between. The CDR3 is made up of 14 amino acids. The chain couples TRBV12-3 or TRBV12-4 to TRBJ1-3; D unresolved. The clonotype comes from a woman older than 75 in good health. Sequenced: blood. The CDR3 loop reads CASSSEYGGNTIYF. CDR3 DNA: TGTGCCAGCAGCTCAGAGTACGGAGGAAACACCATATATTTT.